The clone carrying this T cell receptor (beta chain) came up a few times. The antigen is not known. Findings and caveats of the study: Tumor Treg TCRs overlapped most with tumor naive CD4+ cells.

Germline values: CDR1 DFQATT, CDR2 SNEGSKA (reference sequence). Trimming shortened V by 5 bases and J by 7 bases, and 11 bases separated the two germline ends. The CDR3 is made up of 11 amino acids. CD25-based Treg depletion was applied to purified naive CD4+ T cells. After constant-region reverse-primer amplification, full-length variable regions underwent semi-nested PCR with Nested Universal Primer A. Via MiXCR, TCRdb re-called the 5' RACE reads, giving one row per CDR3 protein. The sample holds 45,000 to 55,000 distinct CDR3 sequences, around 25% seen once. Sequencing was performed on tumor-infiltrating naive CD4+ T cells sorted from the breast tumor. Subset of the sample: naive CD4+ T cells, CD4+CD45RA+CD25-. The V gene is TRBV20-1, the J gene TRBJ1-2, with D maybe TRBD1 (5 bases). This clonotype was sampled from a female donor with breast cancer. The CDR3 nucleotides read TGCAGTGCTCAGCTGGGGGGTGGCTACACCTTC. Encoded protein: CSAQLGGGYTF.